Detailed here is one T cell receptor beta chain. Its target is unknown. This table comes from immunoSEQ multiplex PCR, and its TCRdb copy is limited to in-frame clones, with some not included. The table records around 120,000 clones, roughly 84% of them present only once. The data were obtained in a study of identifying expanded T cells in peripheral blood. General observations from the study: Technical replicates showed about 1.2 changed clones; approximately 2 weeks roughly 18; four weeks 19. Across healthy donors, higher total template counts meant significantly greater roughly 2-week count variance.

The source material was blood. This clonotype was obtained from a person between 18 and 69 years old in good health.

CDR3 DNA sequence: TGTGCCAGCAGTTATTCGCATGGTTACAACACTGAAGCTTTCTTT. Encoded protein: CASSYSHGYNTEAFF. The rearrangement uses TRBV6-6 and TRBJ1-1; no clear D gene. Trimming cost V 3 bases and J 2 bases, with 13 bases left between them. Per the germline V gene, CDR1 is MNHNY and CDR2 is SVGAGI (reference sequence). The CDR3 runs 15 residues.